The following is a T cell receptor (beta chain) sequence with its context. V was clipped by 0 bases and J by 0 bases, with 12 bases between them. The CDR3 spans 18 residues. Germline V gene sequence: CDR1 LGHNA, CDR2 YSLEER. Indicated time point: 2015-2016 season, 7 days after influenza vaccination. The sample is drawn from a study of follicular helper T cells after annual influenza vaccination. The table came from immunoSEQ multiplex PCR; TCRdb's copy has only in-frame clones and leaves some out. The table has about 10,000 clones, 83% seen once. The specimen was CXCR5- memory CD4+ T cells sorted from blood, collected 7 days after influenza vaccination. This chain joins TRBV4-3 and TRBJ2-6; D is unclear. The TCR sequence derives from an adult who received the influenza vaccine. The CDR3 bases are TGCGCCAGCAGCCAAGAGTTCCAGAGGTACTCTGGGGCCAACGTCCTGACTTTC. It codes for CASSQEFQRYSGANVLTF.